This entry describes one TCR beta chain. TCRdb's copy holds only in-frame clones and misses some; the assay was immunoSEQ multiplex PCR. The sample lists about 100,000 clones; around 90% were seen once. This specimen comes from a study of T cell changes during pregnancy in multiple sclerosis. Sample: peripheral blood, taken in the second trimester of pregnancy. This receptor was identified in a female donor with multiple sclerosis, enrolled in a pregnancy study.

The CDR3 sequence: CASSLWVGRSYNEQFF. DNA of the CDR3: TGTGCCAGCAGCTTGTGGGTTGGCAGGTCCTACAATGAGCAGTTCTTC. V gene TRBV5-6 combines with J gene TRBJ2-1; D is uncertain. The V end was cut by 1 base, the J end by 1 base, with 12 bases between. Germline CDR1 reads SGHDT; CDR2 reads YYEEEE. The CDR3 has 16 amino acids.